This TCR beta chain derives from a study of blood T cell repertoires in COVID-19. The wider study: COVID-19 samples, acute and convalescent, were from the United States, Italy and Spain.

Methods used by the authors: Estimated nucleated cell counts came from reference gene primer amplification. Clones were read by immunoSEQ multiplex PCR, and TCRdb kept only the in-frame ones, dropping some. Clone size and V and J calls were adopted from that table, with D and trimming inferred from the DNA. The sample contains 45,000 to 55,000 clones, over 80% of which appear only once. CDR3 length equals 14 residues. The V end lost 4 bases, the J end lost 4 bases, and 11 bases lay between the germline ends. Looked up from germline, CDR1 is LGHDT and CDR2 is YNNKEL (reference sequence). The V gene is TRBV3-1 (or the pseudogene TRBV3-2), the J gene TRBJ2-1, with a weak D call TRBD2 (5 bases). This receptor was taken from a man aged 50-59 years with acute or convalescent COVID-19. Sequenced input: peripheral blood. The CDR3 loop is CASSRRTSYNEQFF. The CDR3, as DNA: TGTGCCAGCAGCCGCCGGACTTCATACAATGAGCAGTTCTTC.